Described below is a single TCR beta chain sequence and its context. Its target is unknown. Here immunoSEQ multiplex PCR was the method, and the copy in TCRdb shows in-frame clones only, minus some. This sample has over 4,500 clones, with more than 60% found just once. This entry is derived from a study of lymphopenia after photon versus proton radiotherapy. General study points: Authors raise, but do not show, better survival with proton therapy. After lymphocyte nadir, photon-treated repertoires showed oligoclonal expansion, especially CD8+ Temra.

The sequencing here drew on peripheral blood, taken from a patient treated with proton-based radiotherapy. This receptor was identified in an older man with esophageal cancer.

The CDR3: CASSPDGFYGYTF. The DNA of the CDR3 is TGTGCCAGCAGCCCGGACGGGTTCTATGGCTACACCTTC. This chain links TRBV11-3 with TRBJ1-2; D gene uncertain. Trimming took off 5 bases at V and 4 bases at J, with 11 bases between the two ends. Germline CDR1 reads SGHNT; CDR2 reads YENEEA. There are 13 residues in the CDR3.